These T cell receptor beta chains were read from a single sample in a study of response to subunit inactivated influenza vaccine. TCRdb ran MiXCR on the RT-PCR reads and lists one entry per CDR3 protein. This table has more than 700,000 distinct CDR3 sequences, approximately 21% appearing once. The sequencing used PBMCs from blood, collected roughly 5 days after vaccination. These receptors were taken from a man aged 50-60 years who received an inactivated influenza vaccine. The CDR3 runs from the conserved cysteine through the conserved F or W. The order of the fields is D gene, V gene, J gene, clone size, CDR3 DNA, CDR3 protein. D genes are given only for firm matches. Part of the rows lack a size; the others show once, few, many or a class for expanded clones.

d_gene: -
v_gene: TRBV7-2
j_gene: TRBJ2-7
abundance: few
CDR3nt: TGTGCCAGCAGCCAAGGGTTAGGCGAGCAGTACTTC
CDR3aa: CASSQGLGEQYF

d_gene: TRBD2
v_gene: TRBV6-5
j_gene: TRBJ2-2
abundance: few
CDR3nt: TGTGCCAGCAGTCCACTCGGACTAGCGGGGGCCGGGGAGCTGTTTTTT
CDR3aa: CASSPLGLAGAGELFF

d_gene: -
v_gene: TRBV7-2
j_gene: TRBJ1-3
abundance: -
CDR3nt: TGTGCCAGCAGCTTAAGTGGCCAGGCTGGAAACACCATATATTTT
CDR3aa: CASSLSGQAGNTIYF

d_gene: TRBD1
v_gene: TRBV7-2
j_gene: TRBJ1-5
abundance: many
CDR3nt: TGTGCCAGCAGCTTAGGACAGGGCAGCAATCAGCCCCAGCATTTT
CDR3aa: CASSLGQGSNQPQHF

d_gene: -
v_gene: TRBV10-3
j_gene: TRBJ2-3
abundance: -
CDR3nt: TGTGCCATTGGGGGCCAGAACGCAGATACGCAGTATTTT
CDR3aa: CAIGGQNADTQYF

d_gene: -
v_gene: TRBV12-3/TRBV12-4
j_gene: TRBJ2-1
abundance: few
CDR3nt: TGTGCCAGCAGCCCTGAGCCTTTTTACAATGAGCAGTTCTTC
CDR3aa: CASSPEPFYNEQFF

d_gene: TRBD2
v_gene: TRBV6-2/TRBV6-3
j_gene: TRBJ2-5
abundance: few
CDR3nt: TGTGCCAGCACCAATCGGTATTCGGGAGGGTCTAAGGAGACCCAGTACTTC
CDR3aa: CASTNRYSGGSKETQYF

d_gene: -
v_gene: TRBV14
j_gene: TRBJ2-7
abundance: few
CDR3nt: TGTGCCAGCAGCCAGGCCCTCTCCTACGAGCAGTACTTC
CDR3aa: CASSQALSYEQYF

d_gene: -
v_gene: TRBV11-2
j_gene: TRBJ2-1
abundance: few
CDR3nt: TGTGCCAGCAGCTTAGATCGAAGAGCGGAGGAGTTCTTC
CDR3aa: CASSLDRRAEEFF

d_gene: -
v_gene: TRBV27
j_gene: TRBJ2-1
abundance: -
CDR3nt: TGTGCCAGCAGTCCCGGGACGAAACCCTACAATGAGCAGTTCTTC
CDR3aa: CASSPGTKPYNEQFF